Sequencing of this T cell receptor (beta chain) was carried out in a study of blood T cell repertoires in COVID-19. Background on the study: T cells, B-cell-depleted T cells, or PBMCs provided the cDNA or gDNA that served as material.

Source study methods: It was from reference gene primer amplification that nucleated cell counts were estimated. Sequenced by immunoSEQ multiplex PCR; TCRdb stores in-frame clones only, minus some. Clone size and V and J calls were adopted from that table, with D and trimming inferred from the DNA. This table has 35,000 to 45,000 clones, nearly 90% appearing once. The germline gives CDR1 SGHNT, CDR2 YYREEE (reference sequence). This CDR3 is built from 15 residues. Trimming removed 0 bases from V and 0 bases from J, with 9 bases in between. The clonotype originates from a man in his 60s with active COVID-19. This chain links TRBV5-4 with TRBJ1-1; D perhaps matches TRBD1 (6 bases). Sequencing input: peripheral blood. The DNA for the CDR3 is TGTGCCAGCAGCTTGGAGGGGGTCATGAACACTGAAGCTTTCTTT. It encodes CASSLEGVMNTEAFF.